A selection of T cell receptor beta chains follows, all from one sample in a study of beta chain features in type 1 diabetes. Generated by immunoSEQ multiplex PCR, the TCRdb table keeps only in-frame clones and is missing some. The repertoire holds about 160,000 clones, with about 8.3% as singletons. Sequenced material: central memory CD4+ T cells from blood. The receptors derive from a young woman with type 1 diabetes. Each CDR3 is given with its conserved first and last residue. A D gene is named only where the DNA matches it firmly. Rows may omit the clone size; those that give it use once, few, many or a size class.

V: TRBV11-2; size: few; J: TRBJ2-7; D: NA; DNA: TGTGCCAGCAGCCCCGGGGCAGGGGCTTACGTCGAGCAGTACTTC; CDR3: CASSPGAGAYVEQYF
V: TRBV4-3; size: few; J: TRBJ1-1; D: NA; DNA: TGCGCCAGCAGCCAAGAACTTCACTCCCCTGAAGCTTTCTTT; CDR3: CASSQELHSPEAFF
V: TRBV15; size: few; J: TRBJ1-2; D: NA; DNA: TGTGCCACCAGCAGAGAGACTGTATATGGCTACACCTTC; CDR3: CATSRETVYGYTF
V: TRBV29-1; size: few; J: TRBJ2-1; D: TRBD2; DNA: TGCAGCGTTGAAGGTACCGGGACTAGCTACAATGAGCAGTTCTTC; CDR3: CSVEGTGTSYNEQFF
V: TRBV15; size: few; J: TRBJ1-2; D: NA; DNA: TGTGCCACCAAGGATGGCAGCGTGAACTATGGCTACACCTTC; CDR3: CATKDGSVNYGYTF
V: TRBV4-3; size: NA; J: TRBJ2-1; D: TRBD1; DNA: TGCGCCAGCAGCCAAGCCGGGACAGGGGGTGAGCAGTTCTTC; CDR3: CASSQAGTGGEQFF
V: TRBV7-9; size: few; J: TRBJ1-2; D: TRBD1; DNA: TGTGCCAGCGGCGGGCAGGGGGCGGCAAGTAAAGGCTACACCTTC; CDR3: CASGGQGAASKGYTF
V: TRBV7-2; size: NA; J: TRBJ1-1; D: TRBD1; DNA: TGTGCCAGCAGCTTAGGACAGGGCTCCACTGAAGCTTTCTTT; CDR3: CASSLGQGSTEAFF
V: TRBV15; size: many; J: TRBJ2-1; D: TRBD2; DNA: TGTGCCACCAGCCCCAACCCGGGACTAGCGGGAGGGACTAATGAGCAGTTCTTC; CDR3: CATSPNPGLAGGTNEQFF
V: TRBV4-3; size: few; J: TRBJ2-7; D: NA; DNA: TGCGCCAGCAGCCAAGATGGGCAGGGGATCTACGAGCAGTACTTC; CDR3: CASSQDGQGIYEQYF
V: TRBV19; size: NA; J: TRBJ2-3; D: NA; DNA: TGTGCCAGTAGTACCGGACTTAATACGCAGTATTTT; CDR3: CASSTGLNTQYF
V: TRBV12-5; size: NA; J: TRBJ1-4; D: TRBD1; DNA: TGTGCTAGTGGCCAAGGACAGGGGCGGGAAAAACTGTTTTTT; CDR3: CASGQGQGREKLFF
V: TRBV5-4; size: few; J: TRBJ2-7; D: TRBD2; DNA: TGTGCCAGCAGCGCAGGACTAGCGGGAGCCTCCTACGAGCAGTACTTC; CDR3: CASSAGLAGASYEQYF